The clone carrying this TCR beta chain was recorded once. Antigen unknown. Profiling relied on immunoSEQ multiplex PCR, and the TCRdb table lists in-frame clones only, not all of them. In the table there are some 34,000 clones, around 84% of which are singletons. This record comes from a study of OX40 agonist ivuxolimab in advanced cancers. Study at large: One patient with hepatocellular carcinoma and two with cutaneous melanoma, three in all, had partial responses.

Patients who had autoimmune disease history or got systemic immunosuppression were left out. The sampling schedule covered blood at baseline, cycle 4 day 1, and cycle 7 day 1. General study findings and limits: Several nonresponders also turned out to have low normalized T-cell clonal expansion.

The receptor was isolated from an adult with an advanced solid tumor such as melanoma, head and neck, liver or kidney cancer. The material sequenced was CD4+ or CD8+ T cells sorted from blood, taken in a trial of the OX40 agonist ivuxolimab.

In DNA, the CDR3 is TGCGCCAGCAGCCAAGACCCCCGGTGGACTAGCGGGGGGAATTCCTACGAGCAGTACTTC. Translation: CASSQDPRWTSGGNSYEQYF. The chain couples TRBV4-1 to TRBJ2-7; 14 bases match TRBD2. This CDR3 is 20 amino acids long. CDR1 is MGHRA and CDR2 is YSYEKL in the germline V gene. V lost 0 bases and J lost 1; bases outside the gene matches: 11.